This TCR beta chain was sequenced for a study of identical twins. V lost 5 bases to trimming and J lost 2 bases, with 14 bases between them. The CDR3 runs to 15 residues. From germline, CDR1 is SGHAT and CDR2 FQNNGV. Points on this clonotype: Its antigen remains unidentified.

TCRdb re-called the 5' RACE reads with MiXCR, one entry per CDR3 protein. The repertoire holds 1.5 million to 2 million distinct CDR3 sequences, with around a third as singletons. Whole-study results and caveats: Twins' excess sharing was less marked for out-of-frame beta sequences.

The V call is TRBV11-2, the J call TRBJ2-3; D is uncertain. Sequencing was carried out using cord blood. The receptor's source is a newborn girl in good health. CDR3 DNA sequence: TGTGCCAGCAGCATATGGGCTTGGATCACAGATACGCAGTATTTT. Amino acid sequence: CASSIWAWITDTQYF.